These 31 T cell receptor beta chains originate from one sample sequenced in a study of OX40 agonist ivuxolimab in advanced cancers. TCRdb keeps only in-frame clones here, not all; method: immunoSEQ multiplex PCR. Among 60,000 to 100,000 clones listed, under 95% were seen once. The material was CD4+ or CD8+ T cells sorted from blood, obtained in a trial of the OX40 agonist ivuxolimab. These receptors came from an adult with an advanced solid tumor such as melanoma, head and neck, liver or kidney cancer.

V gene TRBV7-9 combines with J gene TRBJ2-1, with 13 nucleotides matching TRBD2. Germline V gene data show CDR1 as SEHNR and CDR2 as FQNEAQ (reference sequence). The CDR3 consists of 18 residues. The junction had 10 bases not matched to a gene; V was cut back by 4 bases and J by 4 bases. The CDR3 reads CASSSTLAGGLGYNEQFF. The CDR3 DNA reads TGTGCCAGCAGCTCGACACTAGCGGGGGGGCTCGGTTACAATGAGCAGTTCTTC.

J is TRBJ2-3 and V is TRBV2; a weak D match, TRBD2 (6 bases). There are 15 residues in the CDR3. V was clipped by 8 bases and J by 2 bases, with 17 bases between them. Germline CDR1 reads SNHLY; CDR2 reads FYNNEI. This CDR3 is CASPGPGEPTDTQYF. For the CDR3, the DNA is TGTGCCAGCCCTGGGCCGGGGGAGCCCACAGATACGCAGTATTTT.

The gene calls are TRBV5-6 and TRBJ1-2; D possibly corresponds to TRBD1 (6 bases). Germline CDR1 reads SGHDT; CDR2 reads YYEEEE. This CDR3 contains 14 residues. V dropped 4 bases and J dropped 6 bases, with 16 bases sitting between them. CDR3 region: CASSLGRGQDGYTF. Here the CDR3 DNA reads TGTGCCAGCAGCCTTGGTCGGGGGCAGGATGGCTACACCTTC.

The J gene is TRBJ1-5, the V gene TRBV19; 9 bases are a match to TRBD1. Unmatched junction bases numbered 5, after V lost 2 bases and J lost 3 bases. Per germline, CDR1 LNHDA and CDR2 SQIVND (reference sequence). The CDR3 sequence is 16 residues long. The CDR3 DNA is TGTGCCAGTAGTATATGGGACAGGGCCATCAATCAGCCCCAGCATTTT. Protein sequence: CASSIWDRAINQPQHF.

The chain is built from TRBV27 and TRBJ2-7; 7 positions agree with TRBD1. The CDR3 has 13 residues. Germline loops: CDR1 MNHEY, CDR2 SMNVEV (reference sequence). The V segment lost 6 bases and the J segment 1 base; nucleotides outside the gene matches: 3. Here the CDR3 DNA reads TGTGCCAGCAGGGACAGGTATTCCTACGAGCAGTACTTC. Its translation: CASRDRYSYEQYF.

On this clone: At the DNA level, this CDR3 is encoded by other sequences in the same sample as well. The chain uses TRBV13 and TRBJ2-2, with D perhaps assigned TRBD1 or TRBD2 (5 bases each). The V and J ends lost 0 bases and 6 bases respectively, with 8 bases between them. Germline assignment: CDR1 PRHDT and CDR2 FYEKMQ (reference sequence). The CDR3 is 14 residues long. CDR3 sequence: CASSLGGVAGELFF. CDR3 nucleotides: TGTGCCAGCAGCTTAGGGGGGGTGGCCGGGGAGCTGTTTTTT.

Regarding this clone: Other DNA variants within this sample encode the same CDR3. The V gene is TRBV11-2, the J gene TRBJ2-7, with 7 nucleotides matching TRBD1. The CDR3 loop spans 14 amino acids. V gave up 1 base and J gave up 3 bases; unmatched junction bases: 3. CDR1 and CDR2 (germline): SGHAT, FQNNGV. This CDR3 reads CASSLGTGGYEQYF. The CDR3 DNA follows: TGTGCCAGCAGCTTAGGGACAGGTGGCTACGAGCAGTACTTC.

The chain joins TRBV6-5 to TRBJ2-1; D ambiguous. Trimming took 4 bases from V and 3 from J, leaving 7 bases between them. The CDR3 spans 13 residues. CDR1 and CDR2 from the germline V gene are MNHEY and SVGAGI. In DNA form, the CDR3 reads TGTGCCAGCAGTTTCCACAACTACAATGAGCAGTTCTTC. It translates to CASSFHNYNEQFF.

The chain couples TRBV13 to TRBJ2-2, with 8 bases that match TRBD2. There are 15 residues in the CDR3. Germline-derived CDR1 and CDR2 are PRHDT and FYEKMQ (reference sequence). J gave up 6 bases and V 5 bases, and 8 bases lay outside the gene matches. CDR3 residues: CASSPEAGVSGELFF. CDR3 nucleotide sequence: TGTGCCAGCAGCCCCGAAGCGGGGGTATCCGGGGAGCTGTTTTTT.

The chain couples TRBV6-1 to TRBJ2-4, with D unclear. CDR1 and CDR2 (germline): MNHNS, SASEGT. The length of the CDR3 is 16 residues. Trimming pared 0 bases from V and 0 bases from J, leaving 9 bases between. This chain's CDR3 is CASSEAETLAKNIQYF. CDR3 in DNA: TGTGCCAGCAGTGAAGCGGAGACACTAGCCAAAAACATTCAGTACTTC.

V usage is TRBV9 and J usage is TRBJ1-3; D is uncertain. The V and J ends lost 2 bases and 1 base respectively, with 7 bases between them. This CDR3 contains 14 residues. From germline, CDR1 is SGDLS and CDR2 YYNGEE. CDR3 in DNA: TGTGCCAGCAGCGTCTCCGGGTCTGGAAACACCATATATTTT. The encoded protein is CASSVSGSGNTIYF. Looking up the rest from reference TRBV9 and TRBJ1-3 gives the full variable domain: DSGVTQTPKHLITATGQRVTLRCSPRSGDLSVYWYQQSLDQGLQFLIQYYNGEERAKGNILERFSAQQFPDLHSELNLSSLELGDSALYFCASSVSGSGNTIYFGEGSWLTVV.

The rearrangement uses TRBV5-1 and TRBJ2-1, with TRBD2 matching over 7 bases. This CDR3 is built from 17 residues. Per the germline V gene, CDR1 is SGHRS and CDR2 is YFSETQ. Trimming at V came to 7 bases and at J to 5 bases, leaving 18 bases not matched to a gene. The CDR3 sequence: CASAAASGFLGNNEQFF. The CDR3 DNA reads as TGCGCCAGCGCGGCGGCTAGCGGTTTTCTCGGCAACAATGAGCAGTTCTTC.

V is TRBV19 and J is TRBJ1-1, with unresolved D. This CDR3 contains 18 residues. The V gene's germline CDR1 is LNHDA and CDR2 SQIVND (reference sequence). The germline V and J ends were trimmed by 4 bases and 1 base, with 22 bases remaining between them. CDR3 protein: CASSTPSNLRGGNTEAFF. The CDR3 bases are TGTGCCAGTAGTACCCCTAGCAATCTGAGAGGAGGGAACACTGAAGCTTTCTTT. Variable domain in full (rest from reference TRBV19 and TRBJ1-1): DGGITQSPKYLFRKEGQNVTLSCEQNLNHDAMYWYRQDPGQGLRLIYYSQIVNDFQKGDIAEGYSVSREKKESFPLTVTSAQKNPTAFYLCASSTPSNLRGGNTEAFFGQGTRLTVV.

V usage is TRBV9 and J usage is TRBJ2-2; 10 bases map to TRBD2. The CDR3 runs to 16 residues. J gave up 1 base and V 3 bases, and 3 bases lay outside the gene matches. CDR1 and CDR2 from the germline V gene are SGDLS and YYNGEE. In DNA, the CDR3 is TGTGCCAGCAGCGCCTCTAGCGGGGGGAACACCGGGGAGCTGTTTTTT. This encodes CASSASSGGNTGELFF.

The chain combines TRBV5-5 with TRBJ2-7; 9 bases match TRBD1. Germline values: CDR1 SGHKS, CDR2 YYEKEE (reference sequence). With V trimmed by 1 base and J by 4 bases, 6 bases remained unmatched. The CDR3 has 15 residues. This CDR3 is CASSLNVGTGYEQYF. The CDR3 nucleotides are TGTGCCAGCAGCTTGAACGTGGGGACAGGGTACGAGCAGTACTTC.

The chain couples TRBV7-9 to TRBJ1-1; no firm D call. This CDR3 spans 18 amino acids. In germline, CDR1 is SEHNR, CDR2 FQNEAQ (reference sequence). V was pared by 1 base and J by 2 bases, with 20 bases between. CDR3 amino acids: CASSLVVLGRRGNTEAFF. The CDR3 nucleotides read TGTGCCAGCAGCTTAGTGGTTCTCGGGCGACGGGGAAACACTGAAGCTTTCTTT.

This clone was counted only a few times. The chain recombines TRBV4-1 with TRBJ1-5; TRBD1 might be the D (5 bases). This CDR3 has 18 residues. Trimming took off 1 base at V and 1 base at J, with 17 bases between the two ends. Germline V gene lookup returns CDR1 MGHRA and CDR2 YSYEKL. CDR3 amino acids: CASSQAPGREVSNQPQHF. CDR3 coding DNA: TGCGCCAGCAGCCAAGCTCCAGGGCGGGAGGTCAGCAATCAGCCCCAGCATTTT.

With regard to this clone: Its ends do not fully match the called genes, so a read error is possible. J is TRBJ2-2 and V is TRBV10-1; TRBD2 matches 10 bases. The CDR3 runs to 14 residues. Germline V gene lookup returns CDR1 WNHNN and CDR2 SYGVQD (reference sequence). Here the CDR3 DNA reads TGCGCCAGCAAGGAAGCGGGGGGGCCCGGGGAGATGTTTTTT. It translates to CASKEAGGPGEMFF.

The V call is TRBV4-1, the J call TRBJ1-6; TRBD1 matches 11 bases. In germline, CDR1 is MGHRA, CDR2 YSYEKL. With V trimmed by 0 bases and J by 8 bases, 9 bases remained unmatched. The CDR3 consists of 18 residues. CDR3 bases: TGCGCCAGCAGCCAAGACGGGACAGGGGGTATCGCTGATTCACCCCTCCACTTT. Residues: CASSQDGTGGIADSPLHF.

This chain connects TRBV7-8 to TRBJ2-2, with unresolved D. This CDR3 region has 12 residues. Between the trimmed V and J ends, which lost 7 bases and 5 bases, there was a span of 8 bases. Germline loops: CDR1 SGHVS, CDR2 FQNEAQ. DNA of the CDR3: TGTGCCAGCAACCGGTGGACCGGGGAGCTGTTTTTT. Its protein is CASNRWTGELFF.

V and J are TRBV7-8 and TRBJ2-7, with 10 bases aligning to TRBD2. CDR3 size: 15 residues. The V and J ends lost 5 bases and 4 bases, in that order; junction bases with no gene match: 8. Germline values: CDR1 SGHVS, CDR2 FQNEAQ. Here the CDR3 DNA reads TGTGCCAGCAGCGAAGACCTAGCGGGGGTGTACGAGCAGTACTTC. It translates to CASSEDLAGVYEQYF.

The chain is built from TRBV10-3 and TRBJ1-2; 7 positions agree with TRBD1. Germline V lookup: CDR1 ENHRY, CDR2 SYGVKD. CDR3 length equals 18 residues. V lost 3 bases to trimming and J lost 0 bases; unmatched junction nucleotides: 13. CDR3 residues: CAISDVYETGKANYGYTF. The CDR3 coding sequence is TGTGCCATCAGTGACGTATACGAGACAGGGAAGGCTAACTATGGCTACACCTTC.

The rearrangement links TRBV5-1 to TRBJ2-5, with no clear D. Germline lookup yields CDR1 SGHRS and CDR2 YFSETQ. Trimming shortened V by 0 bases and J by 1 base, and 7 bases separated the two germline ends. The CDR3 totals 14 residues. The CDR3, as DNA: TGCGCCAGCAGCTTGGTTAGCCCCCAAGAGACCCAGTACTTC. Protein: CASSLVSPQETQYF.

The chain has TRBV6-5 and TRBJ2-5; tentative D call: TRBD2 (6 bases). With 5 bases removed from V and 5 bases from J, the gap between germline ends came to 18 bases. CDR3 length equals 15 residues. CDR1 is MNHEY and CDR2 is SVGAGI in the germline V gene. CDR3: CASSTFGEAGETQYF. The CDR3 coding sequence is TGTGCCAGCAGTACCTTTGGGGAGGCAGGGGAGACCCAGTACTTC.

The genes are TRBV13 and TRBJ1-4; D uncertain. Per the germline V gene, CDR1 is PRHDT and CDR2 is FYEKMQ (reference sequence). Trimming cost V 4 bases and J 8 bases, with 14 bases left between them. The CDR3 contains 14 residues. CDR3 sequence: CASSSREGIEKLFF. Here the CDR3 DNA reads TGTGCCAGCAGCTCCCGGGAGGGAATCGAAAAACTGTTTTTT.

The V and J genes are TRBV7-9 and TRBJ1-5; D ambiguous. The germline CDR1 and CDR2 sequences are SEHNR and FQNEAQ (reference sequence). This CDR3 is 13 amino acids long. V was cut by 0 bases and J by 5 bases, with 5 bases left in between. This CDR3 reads CASSLAPYQPQHF. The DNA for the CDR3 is TGTGCCAGCAGCTTAGCCCCCTATCAGCCCCAGCATTTT. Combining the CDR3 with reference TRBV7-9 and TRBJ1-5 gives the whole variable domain DTGVSQNPRHKITKRGQNVTFRCDPISEHNRLYWYRQTLGQGPEFLTYFQNEAQLEKSRLLSDRFSAERPKGSFSTLEIQRTEQGDSAMYLCASSLAPYQPQHFGDGTRLSIL.

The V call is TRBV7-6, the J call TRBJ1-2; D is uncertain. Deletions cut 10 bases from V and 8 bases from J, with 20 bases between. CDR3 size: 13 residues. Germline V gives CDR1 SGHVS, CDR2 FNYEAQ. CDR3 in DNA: TGTGCCACCGGGAGTGGGTCGATAAGAGGCTACACCTTC. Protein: CATGSGSIRGYTF.

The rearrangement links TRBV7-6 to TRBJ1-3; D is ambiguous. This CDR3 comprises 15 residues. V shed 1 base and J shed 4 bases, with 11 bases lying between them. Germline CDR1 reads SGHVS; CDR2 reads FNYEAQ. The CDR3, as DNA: TGTGCCAGCAGCTTAGGAATCGGAGCAGGAAACACCATATATTTT. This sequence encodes CASSLGIGAGNTIYF.

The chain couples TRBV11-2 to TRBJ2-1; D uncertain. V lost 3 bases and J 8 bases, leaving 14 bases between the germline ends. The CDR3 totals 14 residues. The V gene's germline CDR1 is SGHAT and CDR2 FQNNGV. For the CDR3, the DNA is TGTGCCAGCAGCTTCTTTTCCATGGCTGATGAGCAGTTCTTC. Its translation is CASSFFSMADEQFF.

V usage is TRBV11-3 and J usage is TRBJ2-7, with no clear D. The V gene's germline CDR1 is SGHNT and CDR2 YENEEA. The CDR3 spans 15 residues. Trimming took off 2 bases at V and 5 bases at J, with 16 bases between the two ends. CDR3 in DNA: TGTGCCAGCAGCTTAAGATCTCTACAGAGCGACGAGCAGTACTTC. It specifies CASSLRSLQSDEQYF.

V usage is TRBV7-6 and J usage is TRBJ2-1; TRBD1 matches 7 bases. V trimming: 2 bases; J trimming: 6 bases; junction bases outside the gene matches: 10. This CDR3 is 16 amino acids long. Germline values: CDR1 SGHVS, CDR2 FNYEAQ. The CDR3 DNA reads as TGTGCCAGCAGCTTACGGCCCCGACAGGGCTCCAATGAGCAGTTCTTC. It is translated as CASSLRPRQGSNEQFF.